The clone carrying this T cell receptor beta chain is a singleton in its sample. The record originates from a study of control samples from healthy donors and cancer patients. Per the germline V gene, CDR1 is SGHVS and CDR2 is FNYEAQ. The length of the CDR3 is 15 residues. Losses at the gene ends were 5 bases for V and 6 bases for J; bases not matched to a gene: 9. TCRdb's table, derived via immunoSEQ multiplex PCR, lists solely in-frame clones and lacks some. This table has fewer than 200,000 clones, nearly 90% appearing once. The chain employs TRBV7-6 and TRBJ1-4, with 7 positions matching TRBD1. The sample comprised blood. This TCR was sampled from a woman aged 45-65 years in good health. The CDR3 coding sequence is TGTGCCAGCAGCCTTTCGGGACAGTCATATGAAAAACTGTTTTTT. Translated, it gives CASSLSGQSYEKLFF.